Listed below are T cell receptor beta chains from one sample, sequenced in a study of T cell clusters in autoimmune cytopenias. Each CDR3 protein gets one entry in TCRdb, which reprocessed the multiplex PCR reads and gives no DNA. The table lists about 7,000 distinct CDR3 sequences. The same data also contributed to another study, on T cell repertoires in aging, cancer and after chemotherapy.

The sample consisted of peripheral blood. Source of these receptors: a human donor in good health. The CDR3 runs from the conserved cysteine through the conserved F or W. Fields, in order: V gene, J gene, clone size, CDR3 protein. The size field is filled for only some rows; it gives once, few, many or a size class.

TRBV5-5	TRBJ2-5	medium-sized	CASSLAGGPSWETQYF
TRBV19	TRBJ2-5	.	CASMDRYNEQFF
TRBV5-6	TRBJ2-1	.	CASSFPSGVGQFF
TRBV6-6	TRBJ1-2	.	CASSEDLRAGRGYTF
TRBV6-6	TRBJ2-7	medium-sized	CASSYSGQGSEQYF
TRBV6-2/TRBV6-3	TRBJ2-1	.	CASSYRDYNEQFF
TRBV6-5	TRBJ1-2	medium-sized	CASSSVGYYGYTF
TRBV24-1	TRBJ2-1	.	CATSATRLPTNEQFF
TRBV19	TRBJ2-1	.	CASSPQSGVGEQFF
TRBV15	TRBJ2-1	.	CATSRQGRGDNNEQFF
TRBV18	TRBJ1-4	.	CASSQQGGGTNEKLFF
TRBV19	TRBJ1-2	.	CASSIGDSLTYGYTF
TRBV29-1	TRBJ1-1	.	CSVSSGGDTEAFF
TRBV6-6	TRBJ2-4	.	CASSYRGTGDIQYF
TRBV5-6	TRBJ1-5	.	CASSLRSGDNQPQHF
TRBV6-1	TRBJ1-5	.	CASSEAGVSHQPQHF
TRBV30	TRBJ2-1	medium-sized	CAWEKGSYNEQFF
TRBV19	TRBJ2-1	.	CASSITGEGNEQFF
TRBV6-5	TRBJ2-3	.	CASSYSVGQGGTDTQYF
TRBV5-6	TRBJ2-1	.	CASSLERASGSQQFF